The 30 T cell receptor beta chains given below trace back to one sample, sequenced in a study of identical twins. TCRdb reprocessed the 5' RACE reads with MiXCR, giving one entry per CDR3 protein. The sample holds 250,000 or so distinct CDR3 sequences, approximately 7.8% seen once. These data were likewise used in another study, on yellow fever vaccine responses in identical twins.

Sequences were obtained from CD8+ T cells sorted from blood. These TCRs come from a woman between 18 and 29 years old in good health.

This clonotype was recorded a few times. V gene TRBV27 combines with J gene TRBJ2-2; no clear D gene. Germline V lookup: CDR1 MNHEY, CDR2 SMNVEV (reference sequence). This CDR3 is built from 14 residues. Trimming pared 3 bases from V and 1 base from J, leaving 6 bases between. The CDR3 DNA is TGTGCCAGCAGTTTTGGCTGGAACACCGGGGAGCTGTTTTTT. Translating it yields CASSFGWNTGELFF.

In this sample, this clonotype turned up a few times. The rearrangement links TRBV4-1 to TRBJ1-3; perhaps TRBD1 as D (6 bases). The CDR3 extends over 17 amino acids. CDR1 is MGHRA and CDR2 is YSYEKL in the germline V gene. Deletions cut 1 base from V and 2 bases from J, with 15 bases between. CDR3 sequence: CASSQGRTWGPGNTIYF. The CDR3 DNA reads as TGCGCCAGCAGCCAAGGTAGAACTTGGGGGCCTGGAAACACCATATATTTT.

This clonotype appeared many times. The chain recombines TRBV2 with TRBJ2-1, with 9 bases matching TRBD2. This CDR3 has 15 amino acids. Losses at the gene ends were 11 bases for V and 7 bases for J; bases not matched to a gene: 15. Germline V CDR1 and CDR2: SNHLY, FYNNEI. CDR3 loop: CAGNSGRAISNEQFF. The CDR3 nucleotides are TGTGCCGGAAATAGCGGGAGAGCGATAAGTAATGAGCAGTTCTTC.

This clonotype was observed a handful of times. The rearrangement uses TRBV2 and TRBJ2-3, with D perhaps matching TRBD2 (5 bases). The germline V gene has CDR1 SNHLY and CDR2 FYNNEI. The CDR3 has 15 amino acids. Trimming took off 3 bases at V and 1 base at J, with 11 bases between the two ends. CDR3: CASSDRLAGTDTQYF. CDR3 nucleotide sequence: TGTGCCAGCAGTGACCGGCTAGCTGGCACAGATACGCAGTATTTT.

The rearrangement joins TRBV4-1 to TRBJ1-1; a possible D gene is TRBD1 (6 bases). The germline V and J ends were trimmed by 3 bases and 7 bases, with 18 bases remaining between them. This CDR3 is 15 amino acids long. Germline assignment: CDR1 MGHRA and CDR2 YSYEKL. The CDR3 sequence: CASSQHRVGSGEAFF. The CDR3 region has the DNA TGCGCCAGCAGCCAGCACAGGGTCGGGTCAGGTGAAGCTTTCTTT.

This clonotype was counted between two and nine times. The CDR3 spells CASSQDRGDIYEQYF. In nucleotides, the CDR3 is TGTGCCAGCAGCCAAGATAGGGGGGACATCTACGAGCAGTACTTC. The J gene is TRBJ2-7, the V gene TRBV4-2; D may be TRBD1 or TRBD2 (6 bases each). The CDR3 sequence is 15 residues long. V dropped 0 bases and J dropped 3 bases, with 12 bases sitting between them. Germline values: CDR1 LGHNA, CDR2 YNFKEQ.

The chain couples TRBV2 to TRBJ2-7; D is uncertain. This CDR3 region has 14 residues. Germline V gene data show CDR1 as SNHLY and CDR2 as FYNNEI. The V gene lost 3 bases and the J gene lost 7 bases, with 16 bases spanning the gap. CDR3 sequence: CASSEAPLQEEQYF. The CDR3 DNA reads TGTGCCAGCAGTGAGGCCCCCCTCCAGGAAGAGCAGTACTTC.

The table lists this clonotype with a few counts. The chain joins TRBV6-2 or TRBV6-3 to TRBJ2-7, with TRBD1 as a possible D gene (5 bases). The CDR3 is made up of 13 amino acids. Between the trimmed V and J ends, which lost 8 bases and 0 bases, there was a span of 11 bases. Germline values: CDR1 MNHEY, CDR2 SVGEGT. CDR3 nucleotide sequence: TGTGCCAGCGGACACCGGAGCTCCTACGAGCAGTACTTC. Protein product: CASGHRSSYEQYF.

This clonotype has only a few counts. The V gene is TRBV6-5, the J gene TRBJ1-4; 11 nucleotides agree with TRBD1. The length of the CDR3 is 18 residues. CDR1 MNHEY and CDR2 SVGAGI come from the germline V gene. Germline trimming cut 0 bases from V and 4 bases from J; bases unmatched to any gene: 7. The CDR3 protein is CASSYSTPGTGGNEKLFF. CDR3 coding DNA: TGTGCCAGCAGTTACTCGACTCCCGGGACAGGGGGTAATGAAAAACTGTTTTTT.

The rearrangement uses TRBV6-1 and TRBJ2-1; the D is unclear. Germline values: CDR1 MNHNS, CDR2 SASEGT. The CDR3 totals 15 residues. The V end lost 1 base, the J end lost 0 bases, and 7 bases lay between the germline ends. The CDR3 DNA sequence: TGTGCCAGCAGTGAAGTCTCCGGCTCCTACAATGAGCAGTTCTTC. Translating gives CASSEVSGSYNEQFF.

The genes are TRBV15 and TRBJ2-1, with 11 nucleotides matching TRBD2. Germline trimming cut 3 bases from V and 7 bases from J; bases unmatched to any gene: 8. This CDR3 has 16 amino acids. CDR1 LNHNV and CDR2 YYDKDF come from the germline V gene (reference sequence). CDR3 residues: CATSSLSGGAENEQFF. The CDR3 nucleotides read TGTGCCACCAGCAGCCTTAGCGGGGGGGCGGAAAATGAGCAGTTCTTC.

A few counts support this clonotype. V usage is TRBV3-1 and J usage is TRBJ2-5; TRBD2 aligns across 7 bases. Germline V gene data show CDR1 as LGHDT and CDR2 as YNNKEL (reference sequence). The J segment lost 5 bases and the V segment lost 1 base, leaving 16 bases of the junction unmatched. This CDR3 contains 18 residues. The CDR3 is CASSQGGGGLSSWETQYF. In DNA, the CDR3 is TGTGCCAGCAGCCAAGGGGGCGGGGGTCTTTCATCGTGGGAGACCCAGTACTTC.

This clonotype was detected only a few times. This chain uses TRBV5-1 with TRBJ2-7, with 7 bases matching TRBD2. Trimming cost V 3 bases and J 5 bases; bases outside gene matches: 8. The CDR3 has 14 amino acids. Looked up from germline, CDR1 is SGHRS and CDR2 is YFSETQ. The CDR3, as DNA: TGCGCCAGCAGCTCTCGGACACGGGGGGACGAGCAGTACTTC. It yields the protein CASSSRTRGDEQYF. The full variable domain, rest sourced from reference TRBV5-1 and TRBJ2-7, is KAGVTQTPRYLIKTRGQQVTLSCSPISGHRSVSWYQQTPGQGLQFLFEYFSETQRNKGNFPGRFSGRQFSNSRSEMNVSTLELGDSALYLCASSSRTRGDEQYFGPGTRLTVT.

The gene calls are TRBV7-9 and TRBJ2-3, with TRBD2 matching over 14 bases. The CDR3 extends over 16 amino acids. Per the germline V gene, CDR1 is SEHNR and CDR2 is FQNEAQ (reference sequence). The V segment lost 4 bases and the J segment 5 bases; nucleotides outside the gene matches: 5. In DNA, the CDR3 is TGTGCCAGCAGCTCCCCCGGGACTAGCGGGGGAGATACGCAGTATTTT. Translated: CASSSPGTSGGDTQYF.

This clonotype was seen only a few times. This chain connects TRBV27 to TRBJ1-1; perhaps TRBD1 as D (5 bases). The V end lost 3 bases, the J end lost 3 bases, and 11 bases lay between the germline ends. CDR3 length equals 14 residues. Germline V gene sequence: CDR1 MNHEY, CDR2 SMNVEV (reference sequence). CDR3 sequence reads: CASSFQGPDTEAFF. CDR3 nucleotide sequence: TGTGCCAGCAGTTTTCAGGGTCCGGACACTGAAGCTTTCTTT.

This clonotype was counted at least ten times. This chain uses TRBV12-5 with TRBJ2-2; D is undetermined. This CDR3 is built from 13 residues. Germline CDR1 LGHNT, CDR2 FRNRAP. V was pared by 1 base and J by 3 bases, with 3 bases between. DNA for the CDR3: TGTGCTAGTGGTTTGGGTTACACCGGGGAGCTGTTTTTT. It yields the protein CASGLGYTGELFF. The whole variable domain, remainder taken from reference TRBV12-5 and TRBJ2-2, is DARVTQTPRHKVTEMGQEVTMRCQPILGHNTVFWYRQTMMQGLELLAYFRNRAPLDDSGMPKDRFSAEMPDATLATLKIQPSEPRDSAVYFCASGLGYTGELFFGEGSRLTVL.

In its sample, this clonotype was seen many times. The chain uses TRBV5-8 and TRBJ1-1, with D unclear. There are 15 residues in the CDR3. The ends were cut back, 3 bases at V and 4 bases at J, with 16 bases in the middle. Per the germline V gene, CDR1 is SGHTS and CDR2 is YDEGEE. The chain's CDR3 is CASSSSTTIITEAFF. CDR3 nucleotide sequence: TGTGCCAGCAGCTCCTCTACGACCATTATCACTGAAGCTTTCTTT. Drawing the rest from reference TRBV5-8 and TRBJ1-1, the complete variable domain is EAGVTQSPTHLIKTRGQQATLRCSPISGHTSVYWYQQALGLGLQFLLWYDEGEERNRGNFPPRFSGRQFPNYSSELNVNALELEDSALYLCASSSSTTIITEAFFGQGTRLTVV.

Worth noting for this clonotype: A read error may explain this, as a much larger clone is one base away. V and J are TRBV7-9 and TRBJ2-1; 7 bases agree with TRBD1. Looked up from germline, CDR1 is SEHNR and CDR2 is FQNEAQ (reference sequence). The CDR3 loop spans 15 amino acids. The CDR3: CASSSGQALYYEQFF. CDR3 DNA sequence: TGTGCCAGCAGCTCTGGACAGGCGCTCTACTATGAGCAGTTCTTC.

The chain couples TRBV5-6 to TRBJ2-5; TRBD2 is a possible D gene (5 bases). Trimming took 4 bases from V and 5 from J, leaving 12 bases between them. Per germline, CDR1 SGHDT and CDR2 YYEEEE. The CDR3 is 13 residues long. CDR3 coding DNA: TGTGCCAGCAGCCCGGGAATTCATGAGACCCAGTACTTC. It codes for CASSPGIHETQYF.

This clonotype occurred a few times. The gene calls are TRBV5-1 and TRBJ2-4; D remains ambiguous. The V and J ends lost 1 base and 0 bases respectively, with 17 bases between them. The CDR3 runs to 18 residues. Germline V gene sequence: CDR1 SGHRS, CDR2 YFSETQ. Written as DNA, the CDR3 is TGCGCCAGCAGCTTGTTTCAGGATGGCTCCTTAGCCAAAAACATTCAGTACTTC. Its translation is CASSLFQDGSLAKNIQYF.

This rearrangement joins TRBV7-9 to TRBJ2-7, with D possibly TRBD2 on 6 matching bases. The V gene lost 0 bases and the J gene lost 3 bases, with 9 bases spanning the gap. This CDR3 contains 14 residues. Germline CDR1 SEHNR, CDR2 FQNEAQ (reference sequence). CDR3 sequence reads: CASSLAGLNYEQYF. The DNA for the CDR3 is TGTGCCAGCAGCTTAGCGGGACTTAACTACGAGCAGTACTTC.

This clonotype was recorded many times. This chain uses TRBV27 with TRBJ1-5; 10 bases line up with TRBD1. The J segment lost 5 bases and the V segment lost 5 bases, leaving 9 bases of the junction unmatched. The CDR3 covers 16 residues. The germline V gene has CDR1 MNHEY and CDR2 SMNVEV (reference sequence). CDR3 DNA: TGTGCCAGCAGTCCACTCGATGGGACAGGGGATCAGCCCCAGCATTTT. Translation: CASSPLDGTGDQPQHF.

The rearrangement joins TRBV10-3 to TRBJ2-7, with 7 bases aligning to TRBD1. CDR1 is ENHRY, CDR2 SYGVKD, per germline. This CDR3 contains 16 residues. The ends lost 4 bases at V and 6 bases at J; junction bases unmatched: 15. CDR3 DNA: TGTGCCATCAGTGGAGTCACGGGACAGAAGAGGTTCGAGCAGTACTTC. Translation: CAISGVTGQKRFEQYF.

The chain joins TRBV2 to TRBJ2-2, with 14 nucleotides matching TRBD2. There are 18 residues in the CDR3. V lost 4 bases and J lost 1; bases outside the gene matches: 5. CDR1 is SNHLY, CDR2 FYNNEI, per germline. CDR3 nucleotides: TGTGCCAGCAGTGGTGGGACTAGCGGGAGTGTGAACACCGGGGAGCTGTTTTTT. Translated, it gives CASSGGTSGSVNTGELFF.

This chain uses TRBV3-1 with TRBJ2-7; 9 nucleotides agree with TRBD1. Germline V gene lookup returns CDR1 LGHDT and CDR2 YNNKEL (reference sequence). This CDR3 region has 15 residues. Trimming cost V 5 bases and J 0 bases; bases outside gene matches: 5. CDR3 in DNA: TGTGCCAGCAGCACGGGACAGGGTTTCTCCTACGAGCAGTACTTC. This encodes CASSTGQGFSYEQYF.

The rearrangement uses TRBV7-9 and TRBJ2-5, with unresolved D. Trimming shortened V by 5 bases and J by 1 base, and 11 bases separated the two germline ends. CDR3 length: 14 residues. Per the germline V gene, CDR1 is SEHNR and CDR2 is FQNEAQ (reference sequence). The DNA of the CDR3 is TGTGCCAGCAGCCCGCGACAAAGCCAAGAGACCCAGTACTTC. Translated: CASSPRQSQETQYF.

The chain carries TRBV14 and TRBJ2-2; TRBD2 might be the D (5 bases). Trimming stripped 5 bases from V and 6 bases from J, with 10 bases between. The CDR3 contains 13 residues. Germline V gene lookup returns CDR1 SGHDN and CDR2 FVKESK. CDR3 region: CASSYLAPGELFF. In DNA, the CDR3 is TGTGCCAGCAGCTATCTAGCTCCCGGGGAGCTGTTTTTT.

This clonotype was seen more than once but under ten times. The V call is TRBV20-1, the J call TRBJ1-1; no clear D. Per germline, CDR1 DFQATT and CDR2 SNEGSKA (reference sequence). V lost 8 bases and J lost 4, with 11 bases in between. The CDR3 consists of 11 residues. The CDR3 reads CSTRGGTEAFF. DNA of the CDR3: TGCAGTACACGGGGAGGCACTGAAGCTTTCTTT.

This sequence joins TRBV9 and TRBJ2-1; 12 bases line up with TRBD2. Germline values: CDR1 SGDLS, CDR2 YYNGEE. This CDR3 contains 15 residues. Trimming at V came to 7 bases and at J to 7 bases, leaving 9 bases not matched to a gene. The CDR3 sequence is CASQRTSGIWNEQFF. The CDR3 bases are TGTGCCAGCCAAAGGACTAGCGGGATATGGAATGAGCAGTTCTTC. Full variable domain (rest looked up from reference TRBV9 and TRBJ2-1): DSGVTQTPKHLITATGQRVTLRCSPRSGDLSVYWYQQSLDQGLQFLIQYYNGEERAKGNILERFSAQQFPDLHSELNLSSLELGDSALYFCASQRTSGIWNEQFFGPGTRLTVL.

This clonotype was picked up many times. This sequence joins TRBV5-1 and TRBJ2-3; D is possibly TRBD1 (5 bases). The CDR3 totals 15 residues. The germline gives CDR1 SGHRS, CDR2 YFSETQ. V lost 2 bases and J lost 2, with 12 bases in between. CDR3 loop: CASSLLTAFTDTQYF. As DNA, the CDR3 is TGCGCCAGCAGCTTACTGACAGCCTTCACAGATACGCAGTATTTT.